This T cell receptor (beta chain) came from a study of blood T cell repertoires in COVID-19. Study context: Acute-phase and convalescent COVID-19 samples originated in the United States, Italy and Spain. T cells, B-cell-depleted T cells, or PBMCs supplied cDNA or gDNA.

This CDR3 spans 15 amino acids. Per the germline V gene, CDR1 is LNHDA and CDR2 is SQIVND (reference sequence). V dropped 5 bases and J dropped 4 bases, with 17 bases sitting between them. Under the authors' procedure: By means of reference gene primer amplification, nucleated cell counts were estimated. TCRdb's copy holds only in-frame clones and misses some; the assay was immunoSEQ multiplex PCR. V and J calls plus clone size are reproduced from that table; the DNA served to infer D and trimming. The table has approximately 25,000 clones, roughly 89% seen once. V gene TRBV19 combines with J gene TRBJ1-1; tentatively, D is TRBD1 (5 bases). The TCR comes from a woman aged 55-69 years with active COVID-19. Sequenced material: peripheral blood. The CDR3 DNA reads TGTGCCAGTAGTTTCACCGGGAGTAGGGGCACTGAAGCTTTCTTT. Translated: CASSFTGSRGTEAFF.